The present entry profiles one TCR beta chain with its context. This sample stems from a study of blood T cell repertoires in COVID-19. About the research overall: The analysed material was cDNA or gDNA that came from T cells, B-cell-depleted T cells, or PBMCs.

The authors' processing: Nucleated cell counts were estimated from reference gene primer amplification. Clones were sequenced by immunoSEQ multiplex PCR, and TCRdb holds only the in-frame ones, with some missing. V and J calls plus clone size are reproduced from that table; the DNA served to infer D and trimming. The sample has about 270,000 clones, around nine tenths seen once. This CDR3 has 16 residues. Germline V gene sequence: CDR1 SGHRS, CDR2 YFSETQ. The J segment lost 7 bases and the V segment lost 4 bases, leaving 11 bases of the junction unmatched. This chain connects TRBV5-1 to TRBJ1-6, with TRBD1 matching over 7 bases. What was sequenced was peripheral blood. The TCR was taken from a man aged 35-49 years with active or convalescent COVID-19. Here the CDR3 DNA reads TGCGCCAGCAGCCCTCGGCCGGGACAGAAGAATTCACCCCTCCACTTT. It specifies CASSPRPGQKNSPLHF.